The sequence of this T cell receptor (beta chain) was determined in a study of blood T cell repertoires in COVID-19 (TCRdb year 2020). Regarding the study in general: The collaborator samples originated in the United States, Italy and Spain and spanned the acute and convalescent phases of COVID-19. HLA class I and class II types, where available, came from metadata supplied by the sample provider rather than from assay-based typing. Deeply sampled blood TCRbeta repertoires from subjects exposed to, actively infected with, or recovered from COVID-19 were included in the dataset. The prospective study material was composed of cDNA or gDNA derived from T cells, B-cell-depleted T cells, or PBMCs. Samples were obtained from the ongoing ImmuneRACE study (first 160 participants) and from 1,254 subjects provided by 6 global collaborators. Nearly every sample came with metadata listing a de-identified subject ID, COVID-19 status, age in years and sex. A freely available public database, intended as a resource for researchers studying the immune response to SARS-CoV-2, is where the repertoires were released.

Results and caveats for the whole study, not just this receptor: The amount of clinical and demographic metadata varied by source and participant and was provided uncurated.

Samples from volunteer blood donors who had recovered from COVID-19 were contributed by a second Seattle source. Each collaborating institution followed its own protocols to collect whole blood in K2EDTA tubes. Collaborator samples were shipped for TCRbeta analysis as frozen whole blood, isolated PBMCs, or DNA extracted from either sample type. Its CDR3 holds 13 amino acids, cysteine through phenylalanine. Left in the record is the CDR3 DNA by itself, 39 bases read in frame from the first base. Trimming removed 5 bases from V and 6 bases from J; the gene matches leave 4 bases unexplained. Sequences SQVTM (CDR1) and ANQGSEA (CDR2) are obtained from the germline V gene. This clone was found once. The antigen this receptor binds is unknown. The input lacks base qualities; no much larger clone sits a single base away. TCRbeta CDR3 regions were amplified from genomic DNA by means of the immunoSEQ Assay, a bias-controlled multiplex PCR. As for how the authors treated the data: The number of nucleated cells in each sample was estimated by amplification of reference gene primers within the assay. Sequence reads were collapsed and filtered to measure the absolute abundance of every unique TCRbeta CDR3 rearrangement. For each sample, productive Simpson clonality was calculated by taking the square root of Simpson's diversity index across productive rearrangements. TCRdb obtained this table from immuneACCESS and retained in-frame rearrangements with V and J assigned. These tables miss some clones; where compared with another copy, unresolved V genes account for less than half of the shortfall, and the remainder is unexplained. V and J calls and clone size come straight from that table; D and trimming were deduced from the DNA. In this sample the table shows a few hundred thousand clones, 70% to 90% of which occur a single time. The ten largest clones represent approximately 8% of the sample.

The V and J genes are TRBV29-1 and TRBJ2-1, with 10 bases aligning to TRBD2. This sequence originates from a woman in her 50s who had recovered from COVID-19. Sequencing input: peripheral blood. In nucleotide form, the sequence is TGCAGCGTTAGGACTAGCGGAAGCAATGAGCAGTTCTTC. Protein translation: CSVRTSGSNEQFF.